This TCR beta chain was profiled in a study of T cell responses to AZD1222 COVID-19 vaccine. In regard to this clone: No antigen is known for it.

TCRdb's copy holds only in-frame clones and misses some; the assay was immunoSEQ multiplex PCR. This table holds around 120,000 clones, just over 85% found once. V was pared by 3 bases and J by 7 bases, with 16 bases between. The CDR3 is 14 amino acids. Per the germline V gene, CDR1 is DFQATT and CDR2 is SNEGSKA (reference sequence). Broader study findings: Among the donors, most were white British and more were female, and clonal diversity was possibly underestimated. In the spike-specific TCR repertoire, nearly half reportedly target unmutated variant regions.

This material consisted of peripheral blood, taken 28 days after the second AZD1222 dose. The receptor's source is an adult who received the AZD1222 COVID-19 vaccine. The V call is TRBV20-1, the J call TRBJ2-1, with D hard to call. The CDR3 region has the DNA TGCAGTGCTAGTCCAGACGGATTAGGGAATGAGCAGTTCTTC. Translating gives CSASPDGLGNEQFF.